This TCR beta chain is drawn from a study of T cell repertoires in cytomegalovirus infection. The overall study: Both a matching HLA type and CMV infection were indicated by public TCR beta signatures. Study-level findings and limits: CMV-specific TCR beta clonotypes restricted by HLA-C were the ones dominating the ex vivo response. Carriage of CMV together with the relevant HLA was identifiable through cumulative public TCR beta family frequency.

This clonotype has ten or more counts. Its specificity is not known. TCRdb re-analysed the reads in MiXCR, keeping a single row per CDR3 protein. Of roughly 230,000 distinct CDR3 sequences in the sample, roughly an eighth were seen once. Germline assignment: CDR1 SGHTA and CDR2 FQGNSA. There are 14 residues in the CDR3. Trimming shortened V by 1 base and J by 5 bases, and 11 bases separated the two germline ends. The sample taken for sequencing was PBMCs. The TCR sequence derives from a human donor in good health (CMV status not recorded). Some clones in this sample may be carry-over from other donors' samples. The V gene is TRBV7-2, the J gene TRBJ1-2; D might be TRBD1 (5 bases). The CDR3 reads CASSLGYGGYGYTF. The CDR3 region has the DNA TGTGCCAGCAGCTTAGGGTACGGGGGGTATGGCTACACCTTC. The complete variable domain, with remaining parts taken from reference TRBV7-2 and TRBJ1-2, reads GAGVSQSPSNKVTEKGKDVELRCDPISGHTALYWYRQSLGQGLEFLIYFQGNSAPDKSGLPSDRFSAERTGGSVSTLTIQRTQQEDSAVYLCASSLGYGGYGYTFGSGTRLTVV.